This T cell receptor beta chain was observed in a study of blood T cell repertoires in COVID-19. Study in general: PBMCs, B-cell-depleted T cells, or T cells were the source of the cDNA or gDNA that made up the material.

Authors' data handling: It was from reference gene primer amplification that nucleated cell counts were estimated. Measured with immunoSEQ multiplex PCR; TCRdb has only the in-frame clones, and not every one. The DNA was the basis for D and trimming; V, J and clone size are from that table. The table shows a few hundred thousand clones, with roughly 85% occurring only once. Germline assignment: CDR1 SGHNT and CDR2 YYREEE (reference sequence). This CDR3 region has 14 residues. The trim removed 4 bases at V and 6 bases at J, leaving 5 bases unmatched. V usage is TRBV5-4 and J usage is TRBJ2-2, with 8 bases matching TRBD2. What was sequenced was peripheral blood. This TCR came from a human donor in a cohort sampled during active COVID-19. Here the CDR3 DNA reads TGTGCCAGCAGCCCCGGGGGGGCGTCCGGGGAGCTGTTTTTT. Translation gives CASSPGGASGELFF.